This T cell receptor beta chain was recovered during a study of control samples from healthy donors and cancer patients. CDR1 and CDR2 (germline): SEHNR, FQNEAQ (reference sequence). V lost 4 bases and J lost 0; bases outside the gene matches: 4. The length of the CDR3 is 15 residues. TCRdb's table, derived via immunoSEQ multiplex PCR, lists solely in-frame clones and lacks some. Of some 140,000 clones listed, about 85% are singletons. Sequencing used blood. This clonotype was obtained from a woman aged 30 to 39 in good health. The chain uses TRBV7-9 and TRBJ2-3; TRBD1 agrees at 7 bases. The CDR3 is CASSSPGQSTDTQYF. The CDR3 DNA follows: TGTGCCAGCAGCTCACCGGGACAGAGCACAGATACGCAGTATTTT.